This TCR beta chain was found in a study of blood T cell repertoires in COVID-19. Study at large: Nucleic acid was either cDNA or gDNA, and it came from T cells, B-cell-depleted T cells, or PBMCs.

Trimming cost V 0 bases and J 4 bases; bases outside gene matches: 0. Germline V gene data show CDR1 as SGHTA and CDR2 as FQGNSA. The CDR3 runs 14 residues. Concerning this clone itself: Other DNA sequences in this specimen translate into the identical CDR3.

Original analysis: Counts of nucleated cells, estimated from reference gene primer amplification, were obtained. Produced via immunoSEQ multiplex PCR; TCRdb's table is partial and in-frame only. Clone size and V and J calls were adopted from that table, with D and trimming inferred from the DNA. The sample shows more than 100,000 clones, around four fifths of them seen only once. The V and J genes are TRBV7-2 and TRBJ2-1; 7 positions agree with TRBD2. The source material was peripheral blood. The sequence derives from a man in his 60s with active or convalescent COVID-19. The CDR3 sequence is CASSLAGGYNEQFF. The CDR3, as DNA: TGTGCCAGCAGCTTAGCGGGGGGGTACAATGAGCAGTTCTTC.